This TCR beta chain emerged from a study of OX40 agonist ivuxolimab in advanced cancers. Study in general: Three patients, one with hepatocellular carcinoma and two with cutaneous melanoma, responded partially. Regarding the study as a whole: Dosing at 0.1 to 3.0 mg/kg was accompanied by clonal expansion of CD4+ and CD8+ blood T cells by week 6.

Worth noting for this clone: Its antigen remains unidentified.

Generated by immunoSEQ multiplex PCR, the TCRdb table keeps only in-frame clones and is missing some. The data contain roughly 20,000 clones, 79% of them singletons. CDR3 length equals 10 residues. Germline V gene sequence: CDR1 SNHLY, CDR2 FYNNEI. The input for sequencing was CD4+ or CD8+ T cells sorted from blood, taken in a trial of the OX40 agonist ivuxolimab. This clonotype was sampled from an adult with an advanced solid tumor such as melanoma, head and neck, liver or kidney cancer. J is TRBJ1-1 and V is TRBV2, with D maybe TRBD1 (5 bases). The CDR3 DNA is TGTATGAAGAGGGGCACTGAAGCTTTCTTT. Protein: CMKRGTEAFF.